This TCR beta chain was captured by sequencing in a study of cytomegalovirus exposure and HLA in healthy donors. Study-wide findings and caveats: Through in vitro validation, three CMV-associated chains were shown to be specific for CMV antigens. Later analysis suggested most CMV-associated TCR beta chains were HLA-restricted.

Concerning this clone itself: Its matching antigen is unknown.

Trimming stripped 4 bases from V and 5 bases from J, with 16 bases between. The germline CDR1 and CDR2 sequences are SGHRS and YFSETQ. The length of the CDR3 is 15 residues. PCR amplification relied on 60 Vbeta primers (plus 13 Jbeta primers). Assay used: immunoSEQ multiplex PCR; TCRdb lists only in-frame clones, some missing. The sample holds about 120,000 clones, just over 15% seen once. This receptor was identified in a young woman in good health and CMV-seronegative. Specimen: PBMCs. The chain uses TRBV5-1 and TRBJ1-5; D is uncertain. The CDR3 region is CASSLDGGRDQPQHF. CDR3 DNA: TGCGCCAGCAGCCTGGACGGAGGGAGAGATCAGCCCCAGCATTTT.